This T cell receptor (beta chain) stems from a study of cytomegalovirus exposure and HLA in healthy donors. Whole-study findings and limits: An ancestry cluster, one associated with Asian ancestry, reportedly showed fewer N-insertions than the approximately 670-donor mean in a later analysis. The listing of roughly 160 TCR beta chains classed them as cytomegalovirus-associated. According to reports, the classifier identified cytomegalovirus status with high specificity and sensitivity.

The PCR ran on 60 Vbeta and 13 Jbeta primers. Clones were read by immunoSEQ multiplex PCR, and TCRdb kept only the in-frame ones, dropping some. The data show roughly 200,000 clones, with 9.5% seen just once and approximately 1.4% held by the top ten. Turning to this clone: Its antigen remains unidentified.

Germline V gives CDR1 SGHRS, CDR2 YFSETQ. Unmatched junction bases numbered 4, after V lost 3 bases and J lost 0 bases. This CDR3 region has 16 residues. This cohort consisted of healthy bone marrow donors. This TCR was recovered from a young woman in good health and CMV-seropositive. The rearrangement uses TRBV5-1 and TRBJ2-2; 8 nucleotides agree with TRBD2. Input material: PBMCs. The CDR3 protein is CASSSGGGPNTGELFF. In DNA, the CDR3 is TGCGCCAGCAGCTCCGGGGGGGGCCCGAACACCGGGGAGCTGTTTTTT.